Each of the 30 T cell receptor beta chains below was sequenced from the same sample in a study of immune characterization of retroperitoneal liposarcoma. TCRdb reanalysed the PCR reads using MiXCR and keeps one entry per CDR3 protein. The repertoire consists of 10,000 or so distinct CDR3 sequences, with about a quarter occurring once and the leading ten covering about 7.7%. Sequences were obtained from tumor tissue. These receptors were obtained from a male donor with retroperitoneal liposarcoma.

This clonotype was seen more than once but under ten times. This rearrangement joins TRBV28 to TRBJ2-2, with 9 bases fitting TRBD1. This CDR3 comprises 15 residues. Trimming cost V 8 bases and J 1 base; bases outside gene matches: 5. The germline gives CDR1 MDHEN, CDR2 SYDVKM. The chain's CDR3 is CASDTGGLNTGELFF. CDR3 nucleotide sequence: TGTGCCAGCGACACAGGGGGCCTGAACACCGGGGAGCTGTTTTTT.

This sequence joins TRBV14 and TRBJ2-7; tentative D call: TRBD1 (5 bases). CDR3 length equals 15 residues. Trimming stripped 3 bases from V and 5 bases from J, with 17 bases between. Germline CDR1 reads SGHDN; CDR2 reads FVKESK. CDR3: CASSQDSWLGDEQYF. CDR3 nucleotide sequence: TGTGCCAGCAGCCAGGATTCGTGGCTAGGGGACGAGCAGTACTTC.

This clonotype is classed as medium-sized. The chain joins TRBV7-6 to TRBJ2-5; D remains unclear. V shed 5 bases and J shed 9 bases, with 13 bases lying between them. Germline assignment: CDR1 SGHVS and CDR2 FNYEAQ. The CDR3 is made up of 12 amino acids. In nucleotides, the CDR3 is TGTGCCAGCAGCCAAAATCCGGGTCCCCAGTACTTC. Translation gives CASSQNPGPQYF.

In its sample, this clonotype was seen a few times. The CDR3 sequence: CASTLLAGGPTDTQYF. CDR3 nucleotide sequence: TGTGCCAGCACCCTGCTAGCGGGAGGGCCTACAGATACGCAGTATTTT. The V gene is TRBV12-3 or TRBV12-4, the J gene TRBJ2-3; 12 positions agree with TRBD2. This CDR3 region has 16 residues. V lost 7 bases and J lost 3; bases outside the gene matches: 8.

This chain links TRBV7-8 with TRBJ1-1, with a possible D match to TRBD1 (6 bases). CDR3 length equals 16 residues. Germline V gives CDR1 SGHVS, CDR2 FQNEAQ. Trimming took off 5 bases at V and 0 bases at J, with 16 bases between the two ends. CDR3: CASSPRRTEMNTEAFF. The CDR3 bases are TGTGCCAGCAGCCCCAGACGGACAGAGATGAACACTGAAGCTTTCTTT.

This clonotype is medium-sized within its sample. The rearrangement uses TRBV12-3 or TRBV12-4 and TRBJ2-1; no definite D call. The CDR3 spans 12 residues. With 1 base removed from V and 10 bases from J, the gap between germline ends came to 8 bases. CDR3 DNA sequence: TGTGCCAGCAGTTTAGACGGGTACGAGCAGTTCTTC. Amino acid sequence: CASSLDGYEQFF.

The V and J genes are TRBV6-6 and TRBJ2-1; D is unresolved. In germline, CDR1 is MNHNY, CDR2 SVGAGI (reference sequence). The CDR3 totals 13 residues. V gave up 0 bases and J gave up 10 bases, with 10 bases separating them. The CDR3 DNA follows: TGTGCCAGCAGTTACTCGCCCGGCTACGAGCAGTTCTTC. It specifies CASSYSPGYEQFF.

This clonotype was observed a handful of times. The CDR3: CASSPVNTPGQYF. CDR3 sequence (DNA): TGTGCCAGCAGCCCGGTCAACACTCCGGGCCAATACTTC. The rearrangement joins TRBV6-1 to TRBJ2-7; D not certain. The CDR3 covers 13 residues. Trimming pared 6 bases from V and 13 bases from J, leaving 22 bases between. In germline, CDR1 is MNHNS, CDR2 SASEGT.

This clonotype was counted ten times or more. The V call is TRBV7-8, the J call TRBJ1-4, with D maybe TRBD1 (6 bases). Trimming stripped 3 bases from V and 4 bases from J, with 15 bases between. CDR1 and CDR2 from the germline V gene are SGHVS and FQNEAQ. This CDR3 comprises 16 residues. CDR3 region: CASSFKQGIGNEKLFF. The CDR3 nucleotides are TGTGCCAGCAGCTTTAAACAGGGCATTGGTAATGAAAAACTGTTTTTT. Full variable domain (remainder filled in from reference TRBV7-8 and TRBJ1-4): GAGVSQSPRYKVAKRGQDVALRCDPISGHVSLFWYQQALGQGPEFLTYFQNEAQLDKSGLPSDRFFAERPEGSVSTLKIQRTQQEDSAVYLCASSFKQGIGNEKLFFGSGTQLSVL.

V and J are TRBV4-2 and TRBJ2-7, with TRBD2 matching 14 bases. The last part of the DNA fits TRBJ2-5 better; the J call may be wrong. CDR3 length: 18 amino acids. Germline CDR1 and CDR2: LGHNA and YNFKEQ. The CDR3 protein is CASSQEWTSGGYQETQYF. CDR3 DNA: TGTGCCAGCAGCCAAGAGTGGACTAGCGGGGGGTACCAAGAGACCCAGTACTTC.

This clonotype was detected a few times. CDR3 sequence reads: CAISDPPEGAASSGASFTDTQYF. The CDR3 DNA reads as TGTGCCATCAGTGATCCCCCCGAGGGGGCCGCCTCTAGCGGGGCTAGCTTCACAGATACGCAGTATTTT. This chain links TRBV10-3 with TRBJ2-3; 9 bases match TRBD2. CDR3 length: 23 amino acids. Per germline, CDR1 ENHRY and CDR2 SYGVKD. V shed 3 bases and J 2 bases; nucleotides not matched to a gene: 27.

For the CDR3, the DNA is TGTGCCAGCAGGGCTGGACTAGCGGGAGGAAATGAGCAGTTCTTC. It translates to CASRAGLAGGNEQFF. The rearrangement joins TRBV12-3 or TRBV12-4 to TRBJ2-1; TRBD2 matches at 14 bases. The CDR3 is 15 residues long. The ends lost 6 bases at V and 7 bases at J; junction bases unmatched: 5.

Of note for this clonotype: A much larger clonotype is one base distant, so this may be a read error. The V and J genes are TRBV28 and TRBJ2-7, with D possibly being TRBD1 (6 bases). Germline V lookup: CDR1 MDHEN, CDR2 SYDVKM. V lost 8 bases, J lost 2 bases, and 7 bases lay in between. This CDR3 comprises 11 residues. CDR3 region: CASAGAYEQYF. CDR3 nucleotides: TGTGCCAGCGCAGGGGCCTACGAGCAGTACTTC.

This clonotype is large (0.1 to 1%) by share. The chain carries TRBV7-2 and TRBJ2-3; either TRBD1 or TRBD2 may supply D (5 bases each). Trimming left V 1 base short and J 6 bases short, with 11 bases between. CDR3 length equals 14 residues. The germline gives CDR1 SGHTA, CDR2 FQGNSA. The CDR3 reads CASSLVRGSDTQYF. Written as DNA, the CDR3 is TGTGCCAGCAGCTTAGTGAGGGGCAGTGATACGCAGTATTTT.

A few counts support this clonotype. The J gene is TRBJ2-1, the V gene TRBV6-6, with D possibly being TRBD1 (6 bases). Germline CDR1 is MNHNY and CDR2 is SVGAGI (reference sequence). This CDR3 contains 15 residues. V gave up 0 bases and J gave up 10 bases, with 16 bases separating them. The CDR3 DNA sequence: TGTGCCAGCAGTTACTCGTCAACAGGGACCTACGAGCAGTTCTTC. Translated: CASSYSSTGTYEQFF.

The V call is TRBV12-3 or TRBV12-4, the J call TRBJ2-5, with D perhaps matching TRBD1 (5 bases). There are 14 residues in the CDR3. Trimming removed 5 bases from V and 2 bases from J, with 12 bases in between. This CDR3 reads CASSLNQGQETQYF. DNA of the CDR3: TGTGCCAGCAGTCTAAACCAGGGTCAAGAGACCCAGTACTTC.

This clonotype turned up a few times. This rearrangement joins TRBV7-6 to TRBJ2-2; D uncertain. V was cut by 3 bases and J by 4 bases, with 3 bases left in between. Germline V gene sequence: CDR1 SGHVS, CDR2 FNYEAQ. The CDR3 is made up of 12 amino acids. The DNA for the CDR3 is TGTGCCAGCAGCTTCCCCACCGGGGAGCTGTTTTTT. This translates into CASSFPTGELFF.

V gene TRBV10-1 combines with J gene TRBJ2-5, with 7 bases that match TRBD2. V was pared by 6 bases and J by 3 bases, with 10 bases of the junction left unmatched. Germline loops: CDR1 WNHNN, CDR2 SYGVQD (reference sequence). The CDR3 is made up of 15 amino acids. CDR3 sequence (DNA): TGCGCCAGCAGCGGGGGACTATCCCGTGAAGAGACCCAGTACTTC. It codes for CASSGGLSREETQYF.

The chain links TRBV6-1 to TRBJ2-4; 8 bases fit TRBD1. Unmatched junction bases numbered 16, after V lost 5 bases and J lost 13 bases. The CDR3 has 15 residues. CDR1 MNHNS and CDR2 SASEGT come from the germline V gene. The CDR3 region has the DNA TGTGCCAGCAGTTCCACAGGGGGTCCCTACAATGAGCAGTACTTC. It translates to CASSSTGGPYNEQYF.

In this sample, this clonotype turned up a few times. This may stem from a read error, because a much larger clone lies one nucleotide away. The rearrangement joins TRBV7-6 to TRBJ2-1; D is unresolved. Germline V gene lookup returns CDR1 SGHVS and CDR2 FNYEAQ. V was trimmed by 5 bases and J by 10 bases, leaving 15 bases between them. The CDR3 contains 13 residues. CDR3 in DNA: TGTGCCAGCAGCACAAAACCAAAGTACGAGCAGTTCTTC. Residues: CASSTKPKYEQFF.

This clonotype was picked up many times. The gene calls are TRBV7-8 and TRBJ1-1; possible D gene TRBD1, 5 bases. Germline V CDR1 and CDR2: SGHVS, FQNEAQ. Between the trimmed V and J ends, which lost 0 bases and 9 bases, there was a span of 14 bases. The CDR3 covers 14 residues. Here the CDR3 reads CASSLAGAGPKAFF. The CDR3 region has the DNA TGTGCCAGCAGCTTAGCAGGGGCGGGACCCAAAGCTTTCTTT.

A few counts support this clonotype. The chain has TRBV7-6 and TRBJ1-1; 7 bases align to TRBD1. V dropped 5 bases and J dropped 5; count of bases not matched to a gene: 5. Germline V gene lookup returns CDR1 SGHVS and CDR2 FNYEAQ. The CDR3 is made up of 13 amino acids. This CDR3 reads CASSTGVETEAFF. CDR3 nucleotides: TGTGCCAGCAGCACAGGGGTTGAAACTGAAGCTTTCTTT.

The V gene is TRBV27, the J gene TRBJ2-1, with 9 bases matching TRBD1. The J call may be mistaken, given a closer DNA end match to TRBJ2-7. Germline CDR1 is MNHEY and CDR2 is SMNVEV (reference sequence). The CDR3 covers 15 residues. The CDR3: CASSLAGQGYNEQYF. Here the CDR3 DNA reads TGTGCCAGCAGTTTAGCGGGACAGGGTTACAATGAGCAGTACTTC.

This clonotype is judged medium-sized. This sequence joins TRBV7-2 and TRBJ2-1, with 11 positions matching TRBD2. The end of the DNA aligns better with TRBJ2-7, so the J call may be wrong. Looked up from germline, CDR1 is SGHTA and CDR2 is FQGNSA. The length of the CDR3 is 18 residues. The CDR3 sequence is CASSLRVTSGRFYNEQYF. The DNA for the CDR3 is TGTGCCAGCAGCTTAAGGGTCACTAGCGGGAGATTCTACAATGAGCAGTACTTC.

In its sample, this clonotype was seen many times. The V and J genes are TRBV7-2 and TRBJ2-3; 12 nucleotides line up with TRBD2. This CDR3 has 15 amino acids. The germline V gene encodes CDR1 SGHTA and CDR2 FQGNSA. V shed 2 bases, J shed 10 bases, and the junction held 7 bases outside the gene matches. The CDR3 DNA is TGTGCCAGCAGCTTAAGGACTAGCGGGATGGTCCCGCAGTATTTT. Its translation is CASSLRTSGMVPQYF.

By sample fraction, this clonotype is medium-sized (0.01 to 0.1%). J is TRBJ2-7 and V is TRBV6-1; 8 nucleotides line up with TRBD2. The CDR3 extends over 16 amino acids. Germline CDR1 reads MNHNS; CDR2 reads SASEGT. V lost 6 bases, J lost 0 bases, and 10 bases stayed unmatched. CDR3 loop: CASSERGGGSSYEQYF. For the CDR3, the DNA is TGTGCCAGCAGCGAAAGGGGCGGGGGGAGCTCCTACGAGCAGTACTTC.

This clonotype is medium-sized by share. In nucleotides, the CDR3 is TGTGCCAGCAGTTACGCAGGGATCATGAACACTGAAGCTTTCTTT. Translating gives CASSYAGIMNTEAFF. The gene calls are TRBV6-6 and TRBJ1-1, with D perhaps matching TRBD1 (5 bases). The germline V gene has CDR1 MNHNY and CDR2 SVGAGI (reference sequence). Trimming removed 2 bases from V and 0 bases from J, with 10 bases in between. This CDR3 spans 15 amino acids.

This clonotype was found many times. This rearrangement joins TRBV11-2 to TRBJ2-1, with 8 bases lining up with TRBD2. Per germline, CDR1 SGHAT and CDR2 FQNNGV. This CDR3 spans 11 amino acids. V gave up 5 bases and J gave up 14 bases; unmatched junction bases: 5. CDR3 nucleotides: TGTGCCAGCAGCAATAGCGGGACGGAGTTCTTC. Translation gives CASSNSGTEFF.

This clonotype was picked up a small number of times. The chain couples TRBV12-3 or TRBV12-4 to TRBJ2-5; D is unclear. Trimming took off 8 bases at V and 5 bases at J, with 21 bases between the two ends. The CDR3 contains 15 residues. The CDR3 bases are TGTGCCAGCGCGCCCATCACTTCCCTTGAGGAGACCCAGTACTTC. Translated, it gives CASAPITSLEETQYF.

The chain combines TRBV6-6 with TRBJ1-1; D gene uncertain. Deletions cut 0 bases from V and 2 bases from J, with 13 bases between. The germline V gene encodes CDR1 MNHNY and CDR2 SVGAGI (reference sequence). This CDR3 region has 16 residues. Here the CDR3 reads CASSYSPGMLNTEAFF. CDR3 in DNA: TGTGCCAGCAGTTACTCCCCGGGCATGCTAAACACTGAAGCTTTCTTT.